Listed below are T cell receptor beta chains from one sample, sequenced in a study of PD-1 blockade in classical Hodgkin lymphoma. The method was immunoSEQ multiplex PCR; TCRdb's version includes in-frame clones alone and lacks a portion of them. The sample carries roughly 150,000 clones, around four fifths recorded once. The specimen was peripheral blood mononuclear cells (PBMCs), collected before the second cycle of nivolumab. Every receptor here comes from a human donor with classical Hodgkin lymphoma. Both conserved end residues are trimmed from each CDR3. Each record gives: clone size, V gene, CDR3 protein. Rows may omit the clone size; those that give it use once, few, many or a size class.

clone_size: NA; v_call: TRBV6-6; cdr3_aa: ASTQQSSYNEQF
clone_size: NA; v_call: TRBV30; cdr3_aa: AWSIQGNTEAF
clone_size: few; v_call: TRBV29-1; cdr3_aa: SAGQGNQPQH
clone_size: NA; v_call: TRBV27; cdr3_aa: ASSTGYEQY
clone_size: NA; v_call: TRBV10-3; cdr3_aa: ASSFPSGGQETQY
clone_size: few; v_call: TRBV19; cdr3_aa: ASSQGQPQH
clone_size: NA; v_call: TRBV5-1; cdr3_aa: ASSLQLAEAKNIQY
clone_size: NA; v_call: TRBV12-5; cdr3_aa: AITDFHYEQY
clone_size: once; v_call: TRBV7-9; cdr3_aa: ASSPSLRQDGYGYT
clone_size: NA; v_call: TRBV6-5; cdr3_aa: ASTTPGTKKLF
clone_size: NA; v_call: TRBV9; cdr3_aa: ASSLTDRGYTEAF
clone_size: NA; v_call: TRBV7-2; cdr3_aa: ASSLLGGAGAGELF
clone_size: NA; v_call: TRBV7-9; cdr3_aa: ASSQGGGTANEKLF
clone_size: NA; v_call: TRBV5-1; cdr3_aa: ASSASYRGLSYNEQF
clone_size: NA; v_call: TRBV18; cdr3_aa: ASSPSTGWLNTEAF
clone_size: NA; v_call: TRBV19; cdr3_aa: ASSMEEGSSPLH
clone_size: NA; v_call: TRBV27; cdr3_aa: ASKGQGRYTGELF
clone_size: NA; v_call: TRBV7-2; cdr3_aa: ASSLESGRRQF
clone_size: few; v_call: TRBV6-5; cdr3_aa: ASSYRDRDEKLF
clone_size: NA; v_call: TRBV18; cdr3_aa: ASQEALDRDTEAF
clone_size: few; v_call: TRBV4-2; cdr3_aa: ASSLDRTQGAQH
clone_size: NA; v_call: TRBV30; cdr3_aa: AWGQGIGGGEKLF
clone_size: few; v_call: TRBV18; cdr3_aa: ASSPETGVDFEKLF
clone_size: NA; v_call: TRBV10-3; cdr3_aa: AIGRSNTEAF
clone_size: few; v_call: TRBV9; cdr3_aa: ASSVGQGTEAF
clone_size: NA; v_call: TRBV25-1; cdr3_aa: ASSVPWGYGYT
clone_size: NA; v_call: TRBV7-8; cdr3_aa: ASSFRPHTDTQY
clone_size: NA; v_call: TRBV10-2; cdr3_aa: ASSEPGRQY
clone_size: NA; v_call: TRBV28; cdr3_aa: ASSYGSTGNTIY
clone_size: NA; v_call: TRBV18; cdr3_aa: ASSTTVGRGTYEQY
clone_size: NA; v_call: TRBV5-1; cdr3_aa: ASSLAGGLTPNSPLH
clone_size: NA; v_call: TRBV7-9; cdr3_aa: ASSLESGGPSHEQF
clone_size: NA; v_call: TRBV6-4; cdr3_aa: ASRPRRGENTIY
clone_size: NA; v_call: TRBV7-9; cdr3_aa: ASSLASGTANEKLF
clone_size: once; v_call: TRBV6-5; cdr3_aa: ASSYFRVGNGYT
clone_size: NA; v_call: TRBV5-1; cdr3_aa: ASSLFRGDNEQF
clone_size: few; v_call: TRBV28; cdr3_aa: ASSFETVWQF
clone_size: NA; v_call: TRBV28; cdr3_aa: ASSPGGLTYEQY
clone_size: once; v_call: TRBV6-5; cdr3_aa: ASSEGFGNSPLH
clone_size: NA; v_call: TRBV6-5; cdr3_aa: ASSLVGRHYEQY
clone_size: NA; v_call: TRBV2; cdr3_aa: ASFTGTLSSGNTIY
clone_size: NA; v_call: TRBV6-5; cdr3_aa: ASSYGHRNQPQH
clone_size: NA; v_call: TRBV6-1; cdr3_aa: ASSEGFGEQY
clone_size: NA; v_call: TRBV4-1; cdr3_aa: ASSQDQGDPGNTIY
clone_size: NA; v_call: TRBV7-5; cdr3_aa: ARSTRDRGSYEQY
clone_size: once; v_call: TRBV7-2; cdr3_aa: ASSPPGRAKDEQF
clone_size: NA; v_call: TRBV6-5; cdr3_aa: ASQDRAVNTIY
clone_size: NA; v_call: TRBV11-2; cdr3_aa: ASSFGQDQETQY
clone_size: NA; v_call: TRBV7-2; cdr3_aa: ASSSPGGWATQY
clone_size: NA; v_call: TRBV6-4; cdr3_aa: ASKGDRVRTDTQY
clone_size: medium-sized; v_call: TRBV16; cdr3_aa: ASSQSRDYT
clone_size: NA; v_call: TRBV5-4; cdr3_aa: ASRLAEISTDTQY
clone_size: NA; v_call: TRBV7-9; cdr3_aa: ASSLHQGYLRYGYT
clone_size: NA; v_call: TRBV2; cdr3_aa: ASRLAGGITDTQY